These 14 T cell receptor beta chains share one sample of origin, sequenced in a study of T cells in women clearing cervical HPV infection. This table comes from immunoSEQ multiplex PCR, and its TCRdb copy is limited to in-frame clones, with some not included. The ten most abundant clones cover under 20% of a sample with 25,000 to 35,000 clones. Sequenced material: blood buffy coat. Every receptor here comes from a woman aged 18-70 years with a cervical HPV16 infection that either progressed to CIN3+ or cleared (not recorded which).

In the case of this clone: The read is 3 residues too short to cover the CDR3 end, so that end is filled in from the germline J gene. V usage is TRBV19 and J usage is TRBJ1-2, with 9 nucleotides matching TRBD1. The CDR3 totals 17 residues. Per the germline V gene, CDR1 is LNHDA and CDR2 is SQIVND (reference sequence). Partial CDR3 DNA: TGTGCCAGTAGTGTGGGACAGGGAGATTCTAGCACAGATACC. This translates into CASSVGQGDSSTDT. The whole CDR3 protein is CASSVGQGDSSTDTYTF.

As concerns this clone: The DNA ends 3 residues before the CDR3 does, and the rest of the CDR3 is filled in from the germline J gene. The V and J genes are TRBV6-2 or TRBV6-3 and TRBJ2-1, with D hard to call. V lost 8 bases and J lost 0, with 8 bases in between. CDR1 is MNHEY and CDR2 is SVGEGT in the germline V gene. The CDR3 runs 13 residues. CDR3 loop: CASSTGSYNEQFF. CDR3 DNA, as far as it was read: TGTGCCAGCTCTACTGGCTCCTACAATGAG.

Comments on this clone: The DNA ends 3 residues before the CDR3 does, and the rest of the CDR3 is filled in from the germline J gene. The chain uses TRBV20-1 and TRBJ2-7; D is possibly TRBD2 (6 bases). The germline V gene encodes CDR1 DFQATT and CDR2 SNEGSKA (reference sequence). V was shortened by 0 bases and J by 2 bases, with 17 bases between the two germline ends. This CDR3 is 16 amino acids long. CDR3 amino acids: CSARDLSSGSAYEQYF. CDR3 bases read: TGCAGTGCTAGAGATCTCTCGAGCGGGTCCGCCTACGAG.

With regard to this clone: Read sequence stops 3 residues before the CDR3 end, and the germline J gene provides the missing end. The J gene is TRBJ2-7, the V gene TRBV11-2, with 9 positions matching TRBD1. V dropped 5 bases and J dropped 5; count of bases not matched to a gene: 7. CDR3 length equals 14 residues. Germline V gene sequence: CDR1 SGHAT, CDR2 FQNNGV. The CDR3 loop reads CASSHRDRVDEQYF. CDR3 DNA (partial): TGTGCCAGCAGCCACCGGGACAGGGTGGACGAG.

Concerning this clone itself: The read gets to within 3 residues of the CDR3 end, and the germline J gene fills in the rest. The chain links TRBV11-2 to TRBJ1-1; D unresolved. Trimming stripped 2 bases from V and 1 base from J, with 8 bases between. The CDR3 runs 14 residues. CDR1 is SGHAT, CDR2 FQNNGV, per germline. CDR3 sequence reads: CASSLTNKNTEAFF. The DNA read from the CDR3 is TGTGCCAGCAGCTTAACTAACAAGAACACTGAA.

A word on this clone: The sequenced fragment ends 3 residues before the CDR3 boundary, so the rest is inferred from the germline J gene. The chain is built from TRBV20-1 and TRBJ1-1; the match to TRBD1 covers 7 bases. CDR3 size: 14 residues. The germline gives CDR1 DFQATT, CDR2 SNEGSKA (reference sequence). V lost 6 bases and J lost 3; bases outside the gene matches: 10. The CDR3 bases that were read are TGCAGTGCCATATCGACAGGGTGGGACACTGAA. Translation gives CSAISTGWDTE. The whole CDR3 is CSAISTGWDTEAFF.

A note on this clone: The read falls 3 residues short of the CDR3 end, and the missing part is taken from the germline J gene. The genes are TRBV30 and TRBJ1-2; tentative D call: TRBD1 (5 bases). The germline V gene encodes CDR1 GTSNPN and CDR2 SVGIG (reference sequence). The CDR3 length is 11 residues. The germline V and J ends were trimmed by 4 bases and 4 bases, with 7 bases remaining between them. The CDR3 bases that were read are TGTGCCTGGATCACAGGCTATGGC. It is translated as CAWITGYG. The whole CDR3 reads CAWITGYGYTF.

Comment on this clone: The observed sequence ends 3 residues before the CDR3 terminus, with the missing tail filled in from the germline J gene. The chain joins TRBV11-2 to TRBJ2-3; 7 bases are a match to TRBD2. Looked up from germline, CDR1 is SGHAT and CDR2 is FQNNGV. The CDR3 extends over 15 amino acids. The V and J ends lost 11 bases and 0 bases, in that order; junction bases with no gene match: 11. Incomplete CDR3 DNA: TGTGCCCCCCCCCGGGCTAGCGGAAGCACAGATACG. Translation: CAPPRASGSTDT. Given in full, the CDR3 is CAPPRASGSTDTQYF.

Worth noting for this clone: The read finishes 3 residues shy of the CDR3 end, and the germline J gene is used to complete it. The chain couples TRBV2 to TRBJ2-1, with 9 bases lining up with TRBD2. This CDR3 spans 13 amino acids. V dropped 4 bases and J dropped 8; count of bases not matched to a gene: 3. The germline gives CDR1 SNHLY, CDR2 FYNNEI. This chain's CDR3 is CASSAGLAHEQFF. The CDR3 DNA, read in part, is TGTGCCAGCAGTGCGGGACTAGCACATGAG.

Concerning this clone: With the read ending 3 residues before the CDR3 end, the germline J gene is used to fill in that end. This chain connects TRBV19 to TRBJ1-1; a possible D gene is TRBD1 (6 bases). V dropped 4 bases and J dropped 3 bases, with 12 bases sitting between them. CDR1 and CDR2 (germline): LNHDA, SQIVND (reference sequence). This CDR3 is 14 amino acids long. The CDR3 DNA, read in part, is TGTGCCAGTAGTAACCTTGCAGGGGACACTGAA. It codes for CASSNLAGDTE. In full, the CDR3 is CASSNLAGDTEAFF.

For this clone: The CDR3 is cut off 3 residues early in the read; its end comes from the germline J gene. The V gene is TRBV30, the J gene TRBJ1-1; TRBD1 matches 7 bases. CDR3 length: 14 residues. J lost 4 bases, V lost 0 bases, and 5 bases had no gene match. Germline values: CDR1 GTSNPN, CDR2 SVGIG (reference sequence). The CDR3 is CAWSVKGARTEAFF. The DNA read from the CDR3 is TGTGCCTGGAGTGTAAAGGGGGCGCGCACTGAA.

This CDR3 is CASSLSGANVLFF. The CDR3 bases that were read are TGTGCCAGCAGCCTCTCTGGGGCCAACGTA. The V gene is TRBV14, the J gene TRBJ1-4, with TRBD1 as a possible D gene (5 bases). The read falls 3 residues short of the CDR3 end, and the missing part is taken from the germline J gene. The CDR3 has 13 residues. Germline loops: CDR1 SGHDN, CDR2 FVKESK.

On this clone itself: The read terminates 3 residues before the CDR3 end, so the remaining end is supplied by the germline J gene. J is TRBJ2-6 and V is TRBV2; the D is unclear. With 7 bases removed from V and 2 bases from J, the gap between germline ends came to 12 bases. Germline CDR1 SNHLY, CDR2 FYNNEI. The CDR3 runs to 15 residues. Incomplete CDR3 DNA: TGTGCCAGCACCTACGAATCGGCTGGGGCCAACGTC. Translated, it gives CASTYESAGANV. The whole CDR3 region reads CASTYESAGANVLTF.

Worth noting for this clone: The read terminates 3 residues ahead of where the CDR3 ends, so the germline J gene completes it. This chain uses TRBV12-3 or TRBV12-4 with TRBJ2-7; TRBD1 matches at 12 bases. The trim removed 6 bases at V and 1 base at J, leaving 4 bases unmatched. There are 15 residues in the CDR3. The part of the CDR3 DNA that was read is TGTGCCAGCAGCACGGGACAGGGGGCTTCCTACGAG. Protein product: CASSTGQGASYE. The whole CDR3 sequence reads CASSTGQGASYEQYF.